These T cell receptor beta chains were read from a single sample in a study of cytomegalovirus exposure and HLA in healthy donors. Libraries were prepared by immunoSEQ multiplex PCR; TCRdb keeps only in-frame clonotypes and omits some of them. This sample has around 120,000 clones, with 70% to 85% found just once. Specimen: PBMCs. The receptors were sampled from a human donor in good health. CDR3s include the opening cysteine and the closing phenylalanine or tryptophan. Fields, in order: V gene, D gene, clone size, J gene, CDR3 protein, CDR3 DNA. D genes are given only for firm matches. Rows may omit the clone size; those that give it use once, few, many or a size class.

v_gene: TRBV11-3
d_gene: TRBD2
abundance: .
j_gene: TRBJ2-5
CDR3aa: CASSSGGLEETQYF
CDR3nt: TGTGCCAGCAGCTCTGGGGGACTAGAAGAGACCCAGTACTTC

v_gene: TRBV21-1
d_gene: .
abundance: .
j_gene: TRBJ2-3
CDR3aa: CAGGGTSGRTDTQYF
CDR3nt: TGTGCCGGAGGGGGGACTAGCGGGAGAACAGATACGCAGTATTTT

v_gene: TRBV15
d_gene: .
abundance: .
j_gene: TRBJ2-7
CDR3aa: CATSRDEGSGRSTYEQYF
CDR3nt: TGTGCCACCAGCAGAGATGAGGGATCCGGCCGATCTACCTACGAGCAGTACTTC

v_gene: TRBV11-3
d_gene: .
abundance: .
j_gene: TRBJ1-1
CDR3aa: CASSPRRGNSEAFF
CDR3nt: TGTGCCAGCAGCCCCCGAAGGGGTAACAGTGAAGCTTTCTTT

v_gene: TRBV18
d_gene: .
abundance: .
j_gene: TRBJ1-1
CDR3aa: CASSSEIAGGVNTEAFF
CDR3nt: TGTGCCAGCTCATCCGAGATAGCCGGAGGAGTGAACACTGAAGCTTTCTTT

v_gene: TRBV28
d_gene: .
abundance: .
j_gene: TRBJ1-1
CDR3aa: CASSSWGGGSTEAFF
CDR3nt: TGTGCCAGCAGTTCGTGGGGGGGCGGGTCGACTGAAGCTTTCTTT

v_gene: TRBV6-5
d_gene: TRBD1
abundance: .
j_gene: TRBJ1-1
CDR3aa: CASSYNRGPNTEAFF
CDR3nt: TGTGCCAGCAGTTATAACAGGGGGCCGAACACTGAAGCTTTCTTT

v_gene: TRBV9
d_gene: .
abundance: .
j_gene: TRBJ2-2
CDR3aa: CASSVAQGSAGELFF
CDR3nt: TGTGCCAGCAGCGTAGCCCAGGGTTCCGCCGGGGAGCTGTTTTTT

v_gene: TRBV2
d_gene: .
abundance: many
j_gene: TRBJ2-7
CDR3aa: CASSYSSYEQYF
CDR3nt: TGTGCCAGCAGCTACAGCTCCTACGAGCAGTACTTC

v_gene: TRBV7-6
d_gene: .
abundance: .
j_gene: TRBJ1-1
CDR3aa: CASSENRNTEAFF
CDR3nt: TGTGCCAGCAGCGAGAACAGGAACACTGAAGCTTTCTTT

v_gene: TRBV30
d_gene: .
abundance: .
j_gene: TRBJ1-3
CDR3aa: CAWSGGGSGNTIYF
CDR3nt: TGTGCCTGGAGTGGGGGGGGGTCTGGAAACACCATATATTTT

v_gene: TRBV28
d_gene: TRBD1
abundance: once
j_gene: TRBJ1-2
CDR3aa: CASSSPGQGARGYTF
CDR3nt: TGTGCCAGCAGTTCTCCCGGACAGGGGGCGCGGGGCTACACCTTC

v_gene: TRBV10-2
d_gene: TRBD1
abundance: .
j_gene: TRBJ1-1
CDR3aa: CASSHRDRAPVTEAFF
CDR3nt: TGCGCCAGCAGTCACCGGGACAGGGCCCCTGTCACTGAAGCTTTCTTT

v_gene: TRBV27
d_gene: .
abundance: .
j_gene: TRBJ1-2
CDR3aa: CASSLSRANYGYTF
CDR3nt: TGTGCCAGCAGTTTATCGAGAGCTAACTATGGCTACACCTTC

v_gene: TRBV18
d_gene: TRBD1
abundance: few
j_gene: TRBJ2-7
CDR3aa: CASSPGTGLEQYF
CDR3nt: TGTGCCAGCTCCCCCGGGACAGGGCTCGAGCAGTACTTC

v_gene: TRBV29-1
d_gene: TRBD2
abundance: .
j_gene: TRBJ2-7
CDR3aa: CSVEGTSGSSYEQYF
CDR3nt: TGCAGCGTTGAGGGGACTAGCGGCAGCTCCTACGAGCAGTACTTC

v_gene: TRBV15
d_gene: .
abundance: .
j_gene: TRBJ1-4
CDR3aa: CATSRERTVTNEKLFF
CDR3nt: TGTGCCACCAGCAGAGAACGGACAGTAACTAATGAAAAACTGTTTTTT

v_gene: TRBV29-1
d_gene: .
abundance: .
j_gene: TRBJ1-4
CDR3aa: CSVEEQTGKLFF
CDR3nt: TGCAGCGTTGAAGAGCAGACGGGGAAACTGTTTTTT

v_gene: TRBV15
d_gene: TRBD2
abundance: .
j_gene: TRBJ2-7
CDR3aa: CATSRKLGTSIEQYF
CDR3nt: TGTGCCACCAGCAGGAAACTCGGGACTAGCATCGAGCAGTACTTC

v_gene: TRBV2
d_gene: TRBD2
abundance: few
j_gene: TRBJ2-5
CDR3aa: CASSERAGGETQYF
CDR3nt: TGTGCCAGCAGTGAAAGGGCGGGGGGTGAGACCCAGTACTTC

v_gene: TRBV2
d_gene: TRBD1
abundance: .
j_gene: TRBJ2-5
CDR3aa: CASSERSGGLETQYF
CDR3nt: TGTGCCAGCAGTGAAAGGTCAGGGGGCTTGGAGACCCAGTACTTC

v_gene: TRBV27
d_gene: TRBD1
abundance: .
j_gene: TRBJ1-2
CDR3aa: CASRRPGQGSYGYTF
CDR3nt: TGTGCCAGCAGGCGACCGGGACAGGGTTCCTATGGCTACACCTTC

v_gene: TRBV27
d_gene: TRBD1
abundance: .
j_gene: TRBJ2-7
CDR3aa: CATQRGQGAEQYF
CDR3nt: TGTGCCACACAAAGGGGACAGGGAGCCGAGCAGTACTTC

v_gene: TRBV2
d_gene: TRBD1
abundance: .
j_gene: TRBJ2-7
CDR3aa: CASDREPNYEQYF
CDR3nt: TGTGCCAGCGACAGGGAGCCAAACTACGAGCAGTACTTC

v_gene: TRBV1
d_gene: .
abundance: .
j_gene: TRBJ2-3
CDR3aa: CTSSQARPSSGYRFCTDTQYF
CDR3nt: TGCACCAGCAGCCAAGCGCGGCCGTCTAGCGGCTACAGATTTTGCACAGATACGCAGTATTTT

v_gene: TRBV7-8
d_gene: TRBD2
abundance: once
j_gene: TRBJ2-5
CDR3aa: CASSLFLATSGRETQYF
CDR3nt: TGTGCCAGCAGCTTATTCCTAGCGACTAGCGGGAGAGAGACCCAGTACTTC

v_gene: TRBV11-3
d_gene: TRBD2
abundance: .
j_gene: TRBJ2-1
CDR3aa: CASSPGGTSGYNEQFF
CDR3nt: TGTGCCAGCAGCCCCGGTGGGACTAGCGGATACAATGAGCAGTTCTTC

v_gene: TRBV2
d_gene: TRBD1
abundance: .
j_gene: TRBJ1-2
CDR3aa: CASGDRGNGYTF
CDR3nt: TGTGCCAGCGGGGACAGGGGGAATGGCTACACCTTC

v_gene: TRBV7-9
d_gene: .
abundance: .
j_gene: TRBJ1-5
CDR3aa: CASSLEHSNQPQHF
CDR3nt: TGTGCCAGCAGCTTAGAGCATAGCAATCAGCCCCAGCATTTT

v_gene: TRBV6-6
d_gene: .
abundance: .
j_gene: TRBJ1-2
CDR3aa: CASSSPDLDYGYTF
CDR3nt: TGTGCCAGCAGTTCCCCGGACTTGGACTATGGCTACACCTTC

v_gene: TRBV11-2
d_gene: TRBD1
abundance: .
j_gene: TRBJ2-1
CDR3aa: CASSLSDRVSNEQFF
CDR3nt: TGTGCCAGCAGTCTATCGGACAGGGTTAGCAATGAGCAGTTCTTC

v_gene: TRBV10-3
d_gene: TRBD2
abundance: once
j_gene: TRBJ2-3
CDR3aa: CAISDPTSGSNMDPDTQYF
CDR3nt: TGTGCCATCAGTGACCCGACTAGCGGGAGTAATATGGACCCAGATACGCAGTATTTT

v_gene: TRBV19
d_gene: .
abundance: .
j_gene: TRBJ1-5
CDR3aa: CASSKAPEGWNQPQHF
CDR3nt: TGTGCCAGTAGTAAGGCCCCCGAGGGTTGGAATCAGCCCCAGCATTTT

v_gene: TRBV27
d_gene: TRBD2
abundance: few
j_gene: TRBJ2-2
CDR3aa: CASSLGGATEFGTGELFF
CDR3nt: TGTGCCAGCAGTCTGGGAGGGGCGACAGAATTTGGCACCGGGGAGCTGTTTTTT

v_gene: TRBV6-6
d_gene: .
abundance: .
j_gene: TRBJ2-7
CDR3aa: CASSYSPSRLEQYF
CDR3nt: TGTGCCAGCAGTTACTCCCCGTCTAGGCTCGAGCAGTACTTC

v_gene: TRBV27
d_gene: TRBD1
abundance: .
j_gene: TRBJ2-1
CDR3aa: CASSSRQGSSYNEQFF
CDR3nt: TGTGCCAGCAGCTCGCGACAGGGTAGCTCCTACAATGAGCAGTTCTTC

v_gene: TRBV27
d_gene: .
abundance: .
j_gene: TRBJ2-1
CDR3aa: CASSLLYRGINNEQFF
CDR3nt: TGTGCCAGCAGTTTACTATACCGGGGGATCAACAATGAGCAGTTCTTC

v_gene: TRBV5-4
d_gene: TRBD2
abundance: .
j_gene: TRBJ2-1
CDR3aa: CASSSGTSGSLLNEQFF
CDR3nt: TGTGCCAGCAGCTCCGGGACTAGCGGAAGCCTTCTGAATGAGCAGTTCTTC

v_gene: TRBV2
d_gene: .
abundance: .
j_gene: TRBJ2-7
CDR3aa: CASSGGPSVWYEQYF
CDR3nt: TGTGCCAGCAGTGGGGGTCCTAGCGTATGGTACGAGCAGTACTTC

v_gene: TRBV5-1
d_gene: TRBD1
abundance: few
j_gene: TRBJ2-5
CDR3aa: CASSSPGGLETQYF
CDR3nt: TGCGCCAGCAGCTCCCCAGGGGGCCTGGAGACCCAGTACTTC

v_gene: TRBV7-9
d_gene: TRBD1
abundance: once
j_gene: TRBJ2-7
CDR3aa: CASSLDGTGAYEQYF
CDR3nt: TGTGCCAGCAGCTTAGATGGGACAGGGGCCTACGAGCAGTACTTC

v_gene: TRBV5-1
d_gene: .
abundance: .
j_gene: TRBJ2-7
CDR3aa: CASSLAGGSSYEQYF
CDR3nt: TGCGCCAGCAGCTTGGCCGGAGGTAGCTCCTACGAGCAGTACTTC

v_gene: TRBV7-2
d_gene: .
abundance: .
j_gene: TRBJ2-7
CDR3aa: CARERTRYEQYF
CDR3nt: TGTGCCAGGGAGCGGACTCGGTACGAGCAGTACTTC

v_gene: TRBV5-1
d_gene: TRBD1
abundance: .
j_gene: TRBJ1-1
CDR3aa: CASSQGTGGTEAFF
CDR3nt: TGCGCCAGCAGCCAAGGGACAGGGGGTACTGAAGCTTTCTTT